Below, 5 T cell receptor beta chains from the same sample are listed, as sequenced in a study of OX40 agonist ivuxolimab in advanced cancers. Profiling relied on immunoSEQ multiplex PCR, and the TCRdb table lists in-frame clones only, not all of them. The sample carries about 68,000 clones, about 83% recorded once. Here the sequenced sample was CD4+ or CD8+ T cells sorted from blood, taken in a trial of the OX40 agonist ivuxolimab. The receptors originated from an adult with an advanced solid tumor such as melanoma, head and neck, liver or kidney cancer.

The rearrangement joins TRBV18 to TRBJ2-4; D possibly corresponds to TRBD2 (5 bases). The germline CDR1 and CDR2 sequences are KGHSH and LQKENI. The CDR3 is 13 residues long. The V and J ends lost 5 bases and 7 bases respectively, with 12 bases between them. CDR3 amino acids: CASSSGVANIQYF. In nucleotides, the CDR3 is TGTGCCAGCTCATCCGGGGTGGCGAACATTCAGTACTTC.

This chain's CDR3 is CASSTPGQGTLEGEQYF. In nucleotides, the CDR3 is TGTGCCAGCAGCACCCCGGGACAGGGGACCCTAGAGGGCGAGCAGTACTTC. This chain uses TRBV7-8 with TRBJ2-7; 10 bases are shared with TRBD1. Germline lookup yields CDR1 SGHVS and CDR2 FQNEAQ. The CDR3 contains 17 residues. Losses at the gene ends were 5 bases for V and 6 bases for J; bases not matched to a gene: 16.

The chain has TRBV28 and TRBJ2-7, with D uncertain. Germline-derived CDR1 and CDR2 are MDHEN and SYDVKM. The CDR3 is 13 amino acids. Trimming removed 5 bases from V and 4 bases from J, with 12 bases in between. As DNA, the CDR3 is TGTGCCAGCAGTCCCGTTCTCGGGTACGAGCAGTACTTC. Amino acid sequence: CASSPVLGYEQYF.

The chain combines TRBV7-9 with TRBJ1-2, with D possibly being TRBD1 (5 bases). This CDR3 comprises 11 residues. CDR1 SEHNR and CDR2 FQNEAQ come from the germline V gene (reference sequence). Trimming stripped 4 bases from V and 7 bases from J, with 7 bases between. The CDR3, as DNA: TGTGCCAGCAGCTCGCAGGGTGGCTACACCTTC. This gives the protein CASSSQGGYTF.

V and J are TRBV6-1 and TRBJ1-3; no reliable D call. Germline V CDR1 and CDR2: MNHNS, SASEGT. This CDR3 has 16 amino acids. V lost 0 bases, J lost 0 bases, and 9 bases lay in between. The CDR3 DNA reads TGTGCCAGCAGTGAAGCCCAGGCTAGCTCTGGAAACACCATATATTTT. Its protein product is CASSEAQASSGNTIYF.